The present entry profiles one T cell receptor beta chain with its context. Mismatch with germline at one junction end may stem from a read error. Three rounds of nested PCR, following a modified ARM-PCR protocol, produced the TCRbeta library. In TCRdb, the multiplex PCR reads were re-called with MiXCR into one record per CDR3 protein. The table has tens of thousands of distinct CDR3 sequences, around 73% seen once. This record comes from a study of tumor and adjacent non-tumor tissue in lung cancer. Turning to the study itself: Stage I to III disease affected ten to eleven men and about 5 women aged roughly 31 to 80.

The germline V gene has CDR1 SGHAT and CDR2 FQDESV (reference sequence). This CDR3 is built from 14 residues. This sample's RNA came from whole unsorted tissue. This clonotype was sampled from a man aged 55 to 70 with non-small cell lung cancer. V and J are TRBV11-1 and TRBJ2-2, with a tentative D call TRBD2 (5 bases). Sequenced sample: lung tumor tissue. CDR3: CANSDTSGAGELFF. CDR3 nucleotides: TGTGCCAACAGCGATACTAGTGGCGCCGGGGAGCTGTTTTTT.